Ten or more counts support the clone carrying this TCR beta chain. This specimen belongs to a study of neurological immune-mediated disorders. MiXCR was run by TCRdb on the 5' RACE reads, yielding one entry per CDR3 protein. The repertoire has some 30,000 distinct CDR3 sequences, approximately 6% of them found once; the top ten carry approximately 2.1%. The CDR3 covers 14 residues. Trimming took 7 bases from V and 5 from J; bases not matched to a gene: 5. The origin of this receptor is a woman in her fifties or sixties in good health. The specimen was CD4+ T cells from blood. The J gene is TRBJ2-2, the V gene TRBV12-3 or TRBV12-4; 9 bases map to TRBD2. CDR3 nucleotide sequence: TGTGCCAGCACCTTAGCGGGGGCTACCGGGGAGCTGTTTTTT. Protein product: CASTLAGATGELFF.